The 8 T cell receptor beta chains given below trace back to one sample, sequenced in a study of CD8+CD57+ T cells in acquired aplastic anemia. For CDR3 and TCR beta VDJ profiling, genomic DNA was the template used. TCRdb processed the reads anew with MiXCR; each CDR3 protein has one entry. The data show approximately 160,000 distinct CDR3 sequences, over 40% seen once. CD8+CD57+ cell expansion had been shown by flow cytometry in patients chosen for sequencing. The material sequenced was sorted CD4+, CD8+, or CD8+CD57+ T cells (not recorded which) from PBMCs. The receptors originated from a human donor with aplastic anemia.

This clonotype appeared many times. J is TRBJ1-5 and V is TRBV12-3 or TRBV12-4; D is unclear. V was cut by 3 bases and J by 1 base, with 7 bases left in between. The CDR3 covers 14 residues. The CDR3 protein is CASSFTGSNQPQHF. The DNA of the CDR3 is TGTGCCAGCAGTTTCACCGGAAGCAATCAGCCCCAGCATTTT.

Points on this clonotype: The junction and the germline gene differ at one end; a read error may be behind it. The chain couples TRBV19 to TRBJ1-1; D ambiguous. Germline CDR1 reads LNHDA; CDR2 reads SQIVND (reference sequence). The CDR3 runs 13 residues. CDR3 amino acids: CASSSLPDTEAFF. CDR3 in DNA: TGCGCCAGTAGTTCCCTGCCGGACACTGAAGCTTTCTTT.

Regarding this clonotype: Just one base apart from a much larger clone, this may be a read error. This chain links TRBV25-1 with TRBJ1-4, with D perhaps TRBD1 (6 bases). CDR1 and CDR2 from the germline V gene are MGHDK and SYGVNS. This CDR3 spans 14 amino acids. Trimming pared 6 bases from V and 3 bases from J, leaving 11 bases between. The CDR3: CASSRGASNEKLFF. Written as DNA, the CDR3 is TGTGCCAGCAGCCGGGGGGCTTCTAATGAAAAACTGTTTTTT.

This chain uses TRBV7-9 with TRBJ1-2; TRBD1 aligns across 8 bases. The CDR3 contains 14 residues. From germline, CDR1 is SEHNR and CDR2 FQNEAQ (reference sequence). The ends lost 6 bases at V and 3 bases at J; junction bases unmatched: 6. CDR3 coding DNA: TGTGCCAGCAGTCGGACGGGACAGGACTATGGCTACACCTTC. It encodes CASSRTGQDYGYTF.

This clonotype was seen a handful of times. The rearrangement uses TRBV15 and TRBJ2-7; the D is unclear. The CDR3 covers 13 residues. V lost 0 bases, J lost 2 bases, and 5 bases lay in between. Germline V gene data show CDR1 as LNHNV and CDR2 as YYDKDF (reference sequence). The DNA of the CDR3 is TGTGCCACCAGCAGAGATTTGACCTACGAGCAGTACTTC. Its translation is CATSRDLTYEQYF.

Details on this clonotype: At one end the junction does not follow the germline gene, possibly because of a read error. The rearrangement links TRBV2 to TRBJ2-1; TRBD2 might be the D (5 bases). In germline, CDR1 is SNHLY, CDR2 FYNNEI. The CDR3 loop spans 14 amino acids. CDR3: CASSEVSSDNEQLF. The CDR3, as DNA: TGTGCCAGCAGTGAAGTTAGTAGCGACAATGAGCAGCTCTTC.

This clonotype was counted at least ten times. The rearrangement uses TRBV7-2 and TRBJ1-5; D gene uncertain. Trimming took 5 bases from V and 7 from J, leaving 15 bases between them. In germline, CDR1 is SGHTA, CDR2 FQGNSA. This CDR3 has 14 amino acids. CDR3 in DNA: TGTGCCAGCAGCACGGGCCTCTCAGGACAGCCCCAGCATTTT. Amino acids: CASSTGLSGQPQHF. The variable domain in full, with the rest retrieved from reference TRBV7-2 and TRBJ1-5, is GAGVSQSPSNKVTEKGKDVELRCDPISGHTALYWYRQSLGQGLEFLIYFQGNSAPDKSGLPSDRFSAERTGGSVSTLTIQRTQQEDSAVYLCASSTGLSGQPQHFGDGTRLSIL.

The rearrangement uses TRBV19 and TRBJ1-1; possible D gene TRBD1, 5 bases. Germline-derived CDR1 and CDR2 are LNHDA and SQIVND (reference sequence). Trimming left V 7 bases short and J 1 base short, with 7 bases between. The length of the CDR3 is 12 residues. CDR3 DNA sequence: TGTGCCAGTATTGGGGGGAACACTGAAGCTTTCTTT. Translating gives CASIGGNTEAFF.